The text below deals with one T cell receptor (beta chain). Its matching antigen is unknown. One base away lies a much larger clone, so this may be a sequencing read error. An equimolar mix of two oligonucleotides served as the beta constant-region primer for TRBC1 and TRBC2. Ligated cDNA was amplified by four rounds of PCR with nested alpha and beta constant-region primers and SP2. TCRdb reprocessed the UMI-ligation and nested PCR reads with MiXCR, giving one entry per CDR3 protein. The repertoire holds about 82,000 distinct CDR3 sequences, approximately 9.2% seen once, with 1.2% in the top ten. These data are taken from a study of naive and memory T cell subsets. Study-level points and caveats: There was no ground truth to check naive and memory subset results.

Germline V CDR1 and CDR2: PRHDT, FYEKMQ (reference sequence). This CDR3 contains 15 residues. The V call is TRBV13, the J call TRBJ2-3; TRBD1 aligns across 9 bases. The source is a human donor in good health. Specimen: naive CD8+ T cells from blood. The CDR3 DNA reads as TGTGCCAGCAGCTCAGGGGACAGGGACACAGGTACGCAGTATTTT. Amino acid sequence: CASSSGDRDTGTQYF. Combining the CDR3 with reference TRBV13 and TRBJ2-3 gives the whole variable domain AAGVIQSPRHLIKEKRETATLKCYPIPRHDTVYWYQQGPGQDPQFLISFYEKMQSDKGSIPDRFSAQQFSDYHSELNMSSLELGDSALYFCASSSGDRDTGTQYFGPGTRLTVL.